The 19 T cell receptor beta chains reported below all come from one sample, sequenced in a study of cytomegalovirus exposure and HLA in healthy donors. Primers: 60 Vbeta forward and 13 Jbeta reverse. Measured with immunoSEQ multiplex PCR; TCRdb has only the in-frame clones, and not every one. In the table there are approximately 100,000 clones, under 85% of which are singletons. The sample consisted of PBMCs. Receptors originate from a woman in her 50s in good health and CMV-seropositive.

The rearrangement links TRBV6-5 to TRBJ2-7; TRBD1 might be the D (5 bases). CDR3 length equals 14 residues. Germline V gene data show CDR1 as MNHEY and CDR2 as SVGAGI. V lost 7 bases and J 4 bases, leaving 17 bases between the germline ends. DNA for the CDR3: TGTGCCAGCACCGACCCGGGCAGGGCTTACGAGCAGTACTTC. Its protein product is CASTDPGRAYEQYF.

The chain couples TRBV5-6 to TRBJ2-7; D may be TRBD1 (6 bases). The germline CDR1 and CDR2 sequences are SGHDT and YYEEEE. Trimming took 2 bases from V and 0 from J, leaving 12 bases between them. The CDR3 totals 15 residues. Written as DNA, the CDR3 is TGTGCCAGCAGCTTCACAGGGTTTAGCTCCTACGAGCAGTACTTC. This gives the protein CASSFTGFSSYEQYF.

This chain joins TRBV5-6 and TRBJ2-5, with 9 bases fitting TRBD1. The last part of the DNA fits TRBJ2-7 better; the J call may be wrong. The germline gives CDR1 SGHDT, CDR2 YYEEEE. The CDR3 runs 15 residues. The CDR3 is CASSSLTGGGGEQYF. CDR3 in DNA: TGTGCCAGCAGCTCCTTGACAGGGGGAGGTGGCGAGCAGTACTTC.

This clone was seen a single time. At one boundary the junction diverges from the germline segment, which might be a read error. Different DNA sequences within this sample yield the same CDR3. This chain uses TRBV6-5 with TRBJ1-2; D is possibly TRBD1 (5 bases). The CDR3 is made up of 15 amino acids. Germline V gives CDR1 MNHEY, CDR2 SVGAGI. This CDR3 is CASSYSLTGFNGYTF. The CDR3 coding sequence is TGTGCCAGTAGTTACTCCCTCACAGGTTTTAATGGCTACACCTTC.

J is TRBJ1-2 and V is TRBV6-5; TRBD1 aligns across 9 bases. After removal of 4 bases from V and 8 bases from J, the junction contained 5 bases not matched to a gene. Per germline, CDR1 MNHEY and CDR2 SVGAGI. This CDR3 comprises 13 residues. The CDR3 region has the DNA TGTGCCAGCAGTTTGGACAGGGGACAAGGCTACACCTTC. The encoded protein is CASSLDRGQGYTF.

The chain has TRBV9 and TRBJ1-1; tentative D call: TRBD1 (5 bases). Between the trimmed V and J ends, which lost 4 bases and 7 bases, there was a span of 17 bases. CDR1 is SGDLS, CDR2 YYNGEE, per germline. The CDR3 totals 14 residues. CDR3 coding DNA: TGTGCCAGCAGCTCTCGAATTGAAGGGGTTGAAGCTTTCTTT. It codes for CASSSRIEGVEAFF.

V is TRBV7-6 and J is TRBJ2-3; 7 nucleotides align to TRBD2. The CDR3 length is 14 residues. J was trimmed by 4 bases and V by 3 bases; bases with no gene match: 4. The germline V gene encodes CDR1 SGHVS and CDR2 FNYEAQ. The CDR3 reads CASSFGGSADTQYF. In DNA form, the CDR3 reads TGTGCCAGCAGCTTTGGCGGGAGTGCAGATACGCAGTATTTT. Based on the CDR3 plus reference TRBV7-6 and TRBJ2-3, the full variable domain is GAGVSQSPRYKVTKRGQDVALRCDPISGHVSLYWYRQALGQGPEFLTYFNYEAQQDKSGLPNDRFSAERPEGSISTLTIQRTEQRDSAMYRCASSFGGSADTQYFGPGTRLTVL.

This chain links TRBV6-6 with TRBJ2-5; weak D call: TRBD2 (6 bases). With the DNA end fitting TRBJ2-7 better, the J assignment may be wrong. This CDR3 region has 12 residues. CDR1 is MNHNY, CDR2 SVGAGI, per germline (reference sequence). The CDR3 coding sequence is TGTGCCAGCTCGGGGAGGACCTACGAGCAGTACTTC. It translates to CASSGRTYEQYF.

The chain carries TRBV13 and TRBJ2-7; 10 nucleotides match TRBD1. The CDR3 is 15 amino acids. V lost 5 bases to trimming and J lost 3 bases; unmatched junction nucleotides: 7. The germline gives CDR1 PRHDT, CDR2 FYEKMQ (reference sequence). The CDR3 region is CASSGSGQGIYEQYF. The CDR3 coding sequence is TGTGCCAGCAGCGGATCGGGACAGGGGATCTACGAGCAGTACTTC.

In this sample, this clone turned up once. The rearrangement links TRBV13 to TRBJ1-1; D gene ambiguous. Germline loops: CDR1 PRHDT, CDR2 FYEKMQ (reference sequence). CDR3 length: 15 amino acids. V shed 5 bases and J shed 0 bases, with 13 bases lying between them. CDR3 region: CASSRGSRLNTEAFF. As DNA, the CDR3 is TGTGCCAGCAGCCGAGGGTCCAGGTTGAACACTGAAGCTTTCTTT.

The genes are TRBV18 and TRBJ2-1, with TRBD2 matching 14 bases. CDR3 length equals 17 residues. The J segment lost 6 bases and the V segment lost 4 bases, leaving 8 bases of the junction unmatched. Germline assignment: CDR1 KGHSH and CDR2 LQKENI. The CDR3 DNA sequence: TGTGCCAGCTCACTTCCCGGACTAGCGGGAGGTGGCAATGAGCAGTTCTTC. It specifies CASSLPGLAGGGNEQFF.

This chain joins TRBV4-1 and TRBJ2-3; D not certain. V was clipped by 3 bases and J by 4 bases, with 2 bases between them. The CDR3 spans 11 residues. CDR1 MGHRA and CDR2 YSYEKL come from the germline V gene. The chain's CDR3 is CASSHADTQYF. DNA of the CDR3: TGCGCCAGCAGCCACGCAGATACGCAGTATTTT.

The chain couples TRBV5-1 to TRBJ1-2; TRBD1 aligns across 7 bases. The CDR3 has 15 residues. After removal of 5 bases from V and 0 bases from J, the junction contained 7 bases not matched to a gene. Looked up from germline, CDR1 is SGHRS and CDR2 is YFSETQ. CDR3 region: CASRYRDSTNYGYTF. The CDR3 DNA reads TGCGCCAGCAGGTACCGGGACAGCACTAACTATGGCTACACCTTC.

In DNA form, the CDR3 reads TGTGCCAGCACCACAGTACCTAGCGGGAACACCGGGGAGCTGTTTTTT. It encodes CASTTVPSGNTGELFF. The chain links TRBV21-1 to TRBJ2-2; TRBD2 was called by the table and not checked on the DNA. TRBV21-1 is a known pseudogene. The length of the CDR3 is 16 residues.

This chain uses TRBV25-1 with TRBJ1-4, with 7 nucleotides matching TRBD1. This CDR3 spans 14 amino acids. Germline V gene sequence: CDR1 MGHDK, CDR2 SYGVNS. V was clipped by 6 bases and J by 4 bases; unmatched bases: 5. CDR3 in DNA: TGTGCCAGCAGGTCGGACAGGCTTAATGAAAAACTGTTTTTT. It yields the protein CASRSDRLNEKLFF.

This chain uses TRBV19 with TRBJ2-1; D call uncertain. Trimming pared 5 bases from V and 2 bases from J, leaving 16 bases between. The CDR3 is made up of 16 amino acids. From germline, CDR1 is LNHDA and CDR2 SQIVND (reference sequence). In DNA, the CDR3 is TGTGCCAGTAGTCCCCTGCCGAGAGTACCCTACAATGAGCAGTTCTTC. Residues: CASSPLPRVPYNEQFF.

The CDR3 DNA reads as TGCGCCAGCAGCTTCTCGGGGGATGGAACAGATACGCAGTATTTT. Its translation: CASSFSGDGTDTQYF. The V and J genes are TRBV5-1 and TRBJ2-3; possible D gene TRBD2, 6 bases. The CDR3 consists of 15 residues. In germline, CDR1 is SGHRS, CDR2 YFSETQ. The germline V and J ends were trimmed by 2 bases and 3 bases, with 13 bases remaining between them.

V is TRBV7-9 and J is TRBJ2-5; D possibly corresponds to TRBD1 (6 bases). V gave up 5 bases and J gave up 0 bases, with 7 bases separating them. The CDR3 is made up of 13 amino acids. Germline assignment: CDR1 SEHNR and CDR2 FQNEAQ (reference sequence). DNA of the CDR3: TGTGCCAGCAGCCGGACAGACCAAGAGACCCAGTACTTC. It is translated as CASSRTDQETQYF. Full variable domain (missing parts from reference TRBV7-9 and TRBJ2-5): DTGVSQNPRHKITKRGQNVTFRCDPISEHNRLYWYRQTLGQGPEFLTYFQNEAQLEKSRLLSDRFSAERPKGSFSTLEIQRTEQGDSAMYLCASSRTDQETQYFGPGTRLLVL.

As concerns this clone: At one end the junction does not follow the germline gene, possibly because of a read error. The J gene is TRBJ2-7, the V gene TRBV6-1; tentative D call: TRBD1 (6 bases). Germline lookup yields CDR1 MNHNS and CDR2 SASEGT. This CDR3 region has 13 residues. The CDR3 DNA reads TGTGTCAGCAGTGAACAGGGTTCCAACGAGCAGTACTTC. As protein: CVSSEQGSNEQYF.